This TCR beta chain is drawn from a study of regulatory T cells in long-lasting Graves disease. On the study more broadly: The study enrolled newly diagnosed Graves' patients on antithyroid drugs under 3 months.

The CDR3 has 15 residues. The V gene end was trimmed by 0 bases and the J gene end by 1 base; junction bases not matched to a gene: 3. Germline V gene data show CDR1 as DFQATT and CDR2 as SNEGSKA (reference sequence). The time point was: newly diagnosed GD, antithyroid drugs for less than 3 months. Construction of the TCR library relied on RNA isolated from PBMCs. Arm-PCR of CDR3 regions with iRepertoire HTBI primers generated TCR beta libraries. TCRdb re-derived calls from the multiplex PCR reads in MiXCR, one entry per CDR3 protein. The repertoire holds about 620,000 distinct CDR3 sequences, roughly 15% seen once, with around a sixth in the top ten. The same sample was also studied in work on T cells in Graves' hyperthyroidism and ophthalmopathy. According to that study: Those with hyperthyroidism were 18 to 65 years old, newly diagnosed, and ill for under 2 months.

The V and J genes are TRBV20-1 and TRBJ2-4; 7 positions agree with TRBD2. Sequences were derived from peripheral blood mononuclear cells (PBMCs), sampled at new diagnosis, from a patient treated with antithyroid drugs. The TCR was taken from a woman in her 30s with Graves disease. In DNA form, the CDR3 reads TGCAGTGCTAGAGATTGGGGGGGGGCCAAAAACATTCAGTACTTC. The encoded protein is CSARDWGGAKNIQYF.